A single sample gave rise to the 20 T cell receptor beta chains below, sequenced in a study of regulatory T cells in long-lasting Graves disease. As to time point: persistent/refractory GD, antithyroid drugs over 5 years with positive TRAb. RNA extracted from PBMCs served as the sequencing template. HTBI primers from iRepertoire and Arm-PCR of CDR3 regions yielded the TCR beta libraries. TCRdb reanalysed the multiplex PCR reads using MiXCR and keeps one entry per CDR3 protein. Here the sample spans 400,000 to 500,000 distinct CDR3 sequences, roughly a fifth being singletons. Sequencing was performed on peripheral blood mononuclear cells (PBMCs), taken when the disease was refractory, from a patient treated with antithyroid drugs. These receptors were taken from a female donor with Graves disease.

The chain recombines TRBV6-5 with TRBJ2-1; 7 bases map to TRBD2. The CDR3 covers 16 residues. The ends lost 0 bases at V and 2 bases at J; junction bases unmatched: 4. Per germline, CDR1 MNHEY and CDR2 SVGAGI. The CDR3 is CASSYSRGNPYNEQFF. CDR3 nucleotides: TGTGCCAGCAGTTACTCGCGGGGGAACCCCTACAATGAGCAGTTCTTC.

This clonotype was picked up many times. The chain is built from TRBV14 and TRBJ1-1, with D hard to call. The V gene's germline CDR1 is SGHDN and CDR2 FVKESK. The V gene lost 4 bases and the J gene lost 7 bases, with 22 bases spanning the gap. There are 16 residues in the CDR3. CDR3 bases: TGTGCCAGCAGCCCCGGGCGGGGTTGGGGAGCGGATGAAGCTTTCTTT. Protein sequence: CASSPGRGWGADEAFF.

This clonotype was recorded many times. V and J are TRBV9 and TRBJ2-5; D is uncertain. Trimming took 4 bases from V and 2 from J, leaving 12 bases between them. The CDR3 length is 14 residues. CDR1 and CDR2 (germline): SGDLS, YYNGEE. The DNA for the CDR3 is TGTGCCAGCAGCCAAAACGGGCTTCAAGAGACCCAGTACTTC. It specifies CASSQNGLQETQYF.

This clonotype was picked up many times. This chain uses TRBV27 with TRBJ2-5; no firm D call. The CDR3 runs to 14 residues. Germline lookup yields CDR1 MNHEY and CDR2 SMNVEV (reference sequence). Trimming cost V 1 base and J 1 base, with 7 bases left between them. The CDR3 region has the DNA TGTGCCAGCAGTTTATTTGCGGCCCAAGAGACCCAGTACTTC. It specifies CASSLFAAQETQYF.

The genes are TRBV10-1 and TRBJ2-2; D gene unclear. V was cut by 3 bases and J by 6 bases, with 14 bases left in between. The CDR3 consists of 15 residues. CDR1 and CDR2 from the germline V gene are WNHNN and SYGVQD (reference sequence). CDR3 protein: CASSEFASLAGELFF. The CDR3 DNA sequence: TGCGCCAGCAGTGAATTTGCCAGCCTCGCCGGGGAGCTGTTTTTT.

This clonotype was seen ten or more times. The rearrangement links TRBV10-2 to TRBJ2-7, with 8 bases aligning to TRBD2. Germline loops: CDR1 WSHSY, CDR2 SAAADI. After removal of 6 bases from V and 4 bases from J, the junction contained 5 bases not matched to a gene. The CDR3 is 13 amino acids. The CDR3 DNA follows: TGCGCCAGCAGCCCAGCGGGAGAGTACGAGCAGTACTTC. Residues: CASSPAGEYEQYF.

At least ten counts were recorded for this clonotype. This chain joins TRBV6-1 and TRBJ2-7, with D possibly matching TRBD1 (6 bases). The ends were cut back, 5 bases at V and 6 bases at J, with 17 bases in the middle. The CDR3 is 14 residues long. CDR1 is MNHNS and CDR2 is SASEGT in the germline V gene. CDR3 loop: CASSTGTFAGEQYF. The CDR3 DNA reads TGTGCCAGCAGTACCGGGACATTCGCGGGCGAGCAGTACTTC.

The chain carries TRBV11-2 and TRBJ2-1; no clear D. The CDR3 extends over 16 amino acids. The germline V gene has CDR1 SGHAT and CDR2 FQNNGV. Trimming took off 4 bases at V and 2 bases at J, with 15 bases between the two ends. For the CDR3, the DNA is TGTGCCAGCAGCTGGGGTGGTGTTAGCACCTACAATGAGCAGTTCTTC. This translates into CASSWGGVSTYNEQFF.

This clonotype was counted between two and nine times. V is TRBV3-1 and J is TRBJ1-2, with a weak D call TRBD1 (5 bases). Germline lookup yields CDR1 LGHDT and CDR2 YNNKEL (reference sequence). Trimming shortened V by 0 bases and J by 4 bases, and 9 bases separated the two germline ends. The CDR3 contains 14 residues. DNA of the CDR3: TGTGCCAGCAGCCAAGATCAGGGTCTCTATGGCTACACCTTC. Its translation is CASSQDQGLYGYTF.

The CDR3 DNA reads TGTGCCATCGCCCGGACTAGCGGGATCAATGAGCAGTTCTTC. Translated: CAIARTSGINEQFF. The chain is built from TRBV10-3 and TRBJ2-1; 12 bases align to TRBD2. Looked up from germline, CDR1 is ENHRY and CDR2 is SYGVKD. This CDR3 is 14 amino acids long. The junction had 5 bases not matched to a gene; V was cut back by 8 bases and J by 6 bases.

V usage is TRBV27 and J usage is TRBJ1-3, with TRBD1 as a possible D gene (5 bases). V lost 6 bases and J 1 base, leaving 10 bases between the germline ends. The CDR3 contains 14 residues. Germline V gene lookup returns CDR1 MNHEY and CDR2 SMNVEV (reference sequence). This CDR3 reads CASSQGSSGNTIYF. CDR3 nucleotide sequence: TGTGCCAGCAGCCAGGGATCTTCTGGAAACACCATATATTTT.

A remark on this clonotype: Being one base from a much bigger clone, this may be a read error. The V and J genes are TRBV10-3 and TRBJ1-1, with 7 bases aligning to TRBD1. The CDR3 consists of 15 residues. CDR1 is ENHRY and CDR2 is SYGVKD in the germline V gene. V lost 2 bases to trimming and J lost 4 bases; unmatched junction nucleotides: 7. The CDR3 DNA reads TGTGCCATCAGTGAGAGGACAGGTGAGAGCACTGAAGCTTTCTTT. It encodes CAISERTGESTEAFF.

The rearrangement uses TRBV5-1 and TRBJ1-5, with D perhaps matching TRBD1 (5 bases). The CDR3 has 14 residues. Germline lookup yields CDR1 SGHRS and CDR2 YFSETQ. Trimming left V 0 bases short and J 7 bases short, with 11 bases between. The CDR3 reads CASSLEQGHQPQHF. CDR3 bases: TGCGCCAGCAGCTTGGAGCAGGGCCACCAGCCCCAGCATTTT.

This chain joins TRBV15 and TRBJ2-1; D is possibly TRBD2 (5 bases). Germline CDR1 and CDR2: LNHNV and YYDKDF (reference sequence). The V gene lost 5 bases and the J gene lost 8 bases, with 19 bases spanning the gap. The CDR3 consists of 15 residues. The CDR3 protein is CATSRLASPRDEQFF. The CDR3 nucleotides are TGTGCCACCAGCCGGTTGGCGAGTCCGAGGGATGAGCAGTTCTTC.

The genes are TRBV12-3 or TRBV12-4 and TRBJ2-1, with TRBD2 as a possible D gene (7 bases). V was shortened by 0 bases and J by 5 bases, with 8 bases between the two germline ends. The CDR3 length is 14 residues. The CDR3 sequence is CASSLAGGHNEQFF. The CDR3 nucleotides are TGTGCCAGCAGTTTAGCGGGGGGGCACAATGAGCAGTTCTTC.

The chain joins TRBV7-9 to TRBJ2-7; D unclear. Trimming pared 5 bases from V and 4 bases from J, leaving 9 bases between. The CDR3 has 12 residues. Per the germline V gene, CDR1 is SEHNR and CDR2 is FQNEAQ (reference sequence). CDR3 protein: CASSHQPYEQYF. The CDR3 DNA sequence: TGTGCCAGCAGCCACCAACCGTACGAGCAGTACTTC.

The sample holds a few counts of this clonotype. This may come from a read error, since a much larger clone is one base off. The chain combines TRBV6-1 with TRBJ1-2; maybe TRBD1 (5 bases). The CDR3 has 13 amino acids. The ends were cut back, 1 base at V and 5 bases at J, with 8 bases in the middle. In germline, CDR1 is MNHNS, CDR2 SASEGT. In DNA form, the CDR3 reads TGTGCCAGCAGTGAAGGGGGCCCGTATGGCTACACCTTC. Residues: CASSEGGPYGYTF.

This clonotype has more than one count but fewer than ten. The V gene is TRBV7-9, the J gene TRBJ1-1, with 11 bases lining up with TRBD1. With 3 bases clipped from V and 7 bases from J, the junction kept 13 bases outside the gene matches. The CDR3 is 17 amino acids. Germline assignment: CDR1 SEHNR and CDR2 FQNEAQ (reference sequence). CDR3 residues: CASSLSGWTGGKGEAFF. Written as DNA, the CDR3 is TGTGCCAGCAGCTTGAGTGGGTGGACAGGGGGCAAGGGTGAAGCTTTCTTT.

This clonotype was seen a handful of times. The chain recombines TRBV20-1 with TRBJ2-2; D might be TRBD1 (5 bases). The CDR3 is made up of 13 amino acids. Germline V gene sequence: CDR1 DFQATT, CDR2 SNEGSKA (reference sequence). V was cut by 6 bases and J by 1 base, with 9 bases left in between. The CDR3 nucleotides read TGCAGTGCCCTAGGGGTGAACACCGGGGAGCTGTTTTTT. Protein product: CSALGVNTGELFF.

This clonotype was recorded many times. V and J are TRBV9 and TRBJ2-5; TRBD1 matches 9 bases. Looked up from germline, CDR1 is SGDLS and CDR2 is YYNGEE. V gave up 5 bases and J gave up 5 bases; unmatched junction bases: 19. The CDR3 loop spans 18 amino acids. CDR3 in amino acids: CASRDPSGTGKVGETQYF. The CDR3 bases are TGTGCCAGCAGGGACCCTTCGGGGACAGGGAAAGTGGGGGAGACCCAGTACTTC.